One and the same sample provided the 24 T cell receptor beta chains below, sequenced in a study of cytomegalovirus exposure and HLA in healthy donors. The primer mix had 60 Vbeta and 13 Jbeta primers. Clones were read by immunoSEQ multiplex PCR, and TCRdb kept only the in-frame ones, dropping some. The table lists 100,000 to 150,000 clones. Sequenced material: PBMCs. These receptors all stem from a man aged 18 to 30 in good health and CMV-seronegative.

The chain combines TRBV6-1 with TRBJ1-4; perhaps TRBD1 as D (5 bases). This CDR3 comprises 13 residues. Germline lookup yields CDR1 MNHNS and CDR2 SASEGT. Trimming cost V 5 bases and J 5 bases, with 9 bases left between them. CDR3 coding DNA: TGTGCCAGCAGTAGACAGAACAATGAAAAACTGTTTTTT. Residues: CASSRQNNEKLFF.

J is TRBJ2-7 and V is TRBV30; D is unresolved. The V gene lost 1 base and the J gene lost 4 bases, with 5 bases spanning the gap. The CDR3 spans 11 residues. CDR1 GTSNPN and CDR2 SVGIG come from the germline V gene (reference sequence). The CDR3 region has the DNA TGTGCCTGGAGTGCCTCTTACGAGCAGTACTTC. This encodes CAWSASYEQYF.

The rearrangement links TRBV5-4 to TRBJ2-1, with 8 bases that match TRBD1. Germline-derived CDR1 and CDR2 are SGHNT and YYREEE (reference sequence). The CDR3 is 13 amino acids. The V and J ends lost 3 bases and 7 bases, in that order; junction bases with no gene match: 3. CDR3 bases: TGTGCCAGCAGCTACCGGACAGGGAATGAGCAGTTCTTC. Residues: CASSYRTGNEQFF. Drawing the rest from reference TRBV5-4 and TRBJ2-1, the complete variable domain is ETGVTQSPTHLIKTRGQQVTLRCSSQSGHNTVSWYQQALGQGPQFIFQYYREEENGRGNFPPRFSGLQFPNYSSELNVNALELDDSALYLCASSYRTGNEQFFGPGTRLTVL.

The chain has TRBV5-6 and TRBJ1-2; TRBD1 might be the D (5 bases). The CDR3 sequence is 14 residues long. Germline-derived CDR1 and CDR2 are SGHDT and YYEEEE. V dropped 2 bases and J dropped 8 bases, with 16 bases sitting between them. The CDR3 is CASSFYPRGEGYTF. The CDR3 bases are TGTGCCAGCAGCTTCTACCCCCGGGGGGAAGGCTACACCTTC.

The chain recombines TRBV11-2 with TRBJ1-1; D is possibly TRBD1 (6 bases). V lost 0 bases and J lost 1, with 15 bases in between. CDR1 is SGHAT, CDR2 FQNNGV, per germline. The CDR3 spans 17 residues. This CDR3 is CASSLDSQGRPNTEAFF. As DNA, the CDR3 is TGTGCCAGCAGCTTAGATAGCCAGGGGCGACCGAACACTGAAGCTTTCTTT.

The gene calls are TRBV19 and TRBJ2-1; TRBD1 might be the D (6 bases). The CDR3 extends over 15 amino acids. V lost 5 bases and J lost 3, with 14 bases in between. CDR1 LNHDA and CDR2 SQIVND come from the germline V gene (reference sequence). CDR3 coding DNA: TGTGCCAGTAGTTCCCAACAGGGTAACTACAATGAGCAGTTCTTC. As protein: CASSSQQGNYNEQFF.

The rearrangement joins TRBV19 to TRBJ1-1; D not resolved. V was pared by 6 bases and J by 0 bases, with 11 bases between. Germline V gene lookup returns CDR1 LNHDA and CDR2 SQIVND (reference sequence). CDR3 size: 14 residues. The CDR3 loop is CASSPQRVNTEAFF. The CDR3, as DNA: TGTGCCAGTAGCCCTCAGAGGGTGAACACTGAAGCTTTCTTT.

This sequence joins TRBV11-3 and TRBJ1-1, with D perhaps TRBD1 (6 bases). This CDR3 region has 16 residues. Trimming removed 5 bases at V and 1 base at J, with 17 bases between. The germline V gene encodes CDR1 SGHNT and CDR2 YENEEA. The CDR3, as DNA: TGTGCCAGCAGCCTCGCCCAACAGGGCTGGAACACTGAAGCTTTCTTT. This encodes CASSLAQQGWNTEAFF.

The chain links TRBV6-4 to TRBJ2-2; 9 nucleotides agree with TRBD1. Trimming took 4 bases from V and 3 from J; bases not matched to a gene: 0. Germline V gene sequence: CDR1 MRHNA, CDR2 SNTAGT. CDR3 length: 14 residues. CDR3: CASSGQGDTGELFF. CDR3 nucleotides: TGTGCCAGCAGTGGACAGGGGGACACCGGGGAGCTGTTTTTT.

The chain uses TRBV12-5 and TRBJ2-3, with D possibly matching TRBD1 (5 bases). V was pared by 5 bases and J by 6 bases, with 12 bases between. From germline, CDR1 is LGHNT and CDR2 FRNRAP. CDR3 length: 13 residues. The CDR3 bases are TGTGCTAGTGGTAGGACAACCTGGGATACGCAGTATTTT. Translating gives CASGRTTWDTQYF.

The chain is built from TRBV18 and TRBJ1-1; TRBD1 is a possible D gene (6 bases). CDR1 and CDR2 (germline): KGHSH, LQKENI. The CDR3 consists of 13 residues. V gave up 1 base and J gave up 7 bases, with 10 bases separating them. The CDR3 nucleotides are TGTGCCAGCTCACCACAAGGGGGTGGTGAAGCTTTCTTT. As protein: CASSPQGGGEAFF.

The CDR3 loop reads CASSTRGGFANEKLFF. The CDR3 DNA is TGTGCCAGTAGTACTAGGGGAGGATTCGCTAATGAAAAACTGTTTTTT. V gene TRBV19 combines with J gene TRBJ1-4, with D maybe TRBD1 (5 bases). Per germline, CDR1 LNHDA and CDR2 SQIVND (reference sequence). The CDR3 has 16 amino acids. V was trimmed by 4 bases and J by 3 bases, leaving 15 bases between them.

J is TRBJ1-2 and V is TRBV10-2, with D unclear. Trimming removed 2 bases from V and 3 bases from J, with 7 bases in between. Germline V lookup: CDR1 WSHSY, CDR2 SAAADI. There are 13 residues in the CDR3. CDR3 in amino acids: CASSEGLDYGYTF. CDR3 nucleotide sequence: TGCGCCAGCAGTGAGGGGCTCGACTATGGCTACACCTTC.

This chain connects TRBV19 to TRBJ2-1; unclear D gene. The germline V gene has CDR1 LNHDA and CDR2 SQIVND (reference sequence). The CDR3 covers 13 residues. The V end lost 3 bases, the J end lost 5 bases, and 8 bases lay between the germline ends. This CDR3 reads CASSMFSDNEQFF. The DNA of the CDR3 is TGTGCCAGTAGTATGTTTTCGGACAATGAGCAGTTCTTC.

This sequence joins TRBV5-1 and TRBJ2-4, with 9 bases matching TRBD2. The V segment lost 3 bases and the J segment 4 bases; nucleotides outside the gene matches: 11. Germline V gene sequence: CDR1 SGHRS, CDR2 YFSETQ. This CDR3 is 17 amino acids long. In nucleotides, the CDR3 is TGCGCCAGCAGCTCGGAACTAGCGGGCGGTCCAAAAAACATTCAGTACTTC. It yields the protein CASSSELAGGPKNIQYF.

The chain is built from TRBV5-1 and TRBJ2-3, with D perhaps TRBD1 (5 bases). Per the germline V gene, CDR1 is SGHRS and CDR2 is YFSETQ. The CDR3 has 16 amino acids. Trimming took off 5 bases at V and 1 base at J, with 17 bases between the two ends. The CDR3 coding sequence is TGCGCCAGCAGACGACAGCCGACACCTGGCACAGATACGCAGTATTTT. Translation: CASRRQPTPGTDTQYF.

The V call is TRBV5-1, the J call TRBJ1-4; tentatively, D is TRBD1 (5 bases). The CDR3 runs to 14 residues. Per germline, CDR1 SGHRS and CDR2 YFSETQ. V was pared by 4 bases and J by 0 bases, with 7 bases between. The CDR3 loop reads CASSETATNEKLFF. As DNA, the CDR3 is TGCGCCAGCAGCGAGACAGCAACTAATGAAAAACTGTTTTTT.

This sequence joins TRBV7-9 and TRBJ1-1; a possible D gene is TRBD1 (6 bases). The CDR3 contains 15 residues. Germline values: CDR1 SEHNR, CDR2 FQNEAQ (reference sequence). Trimming removed 0 bases at V and 3 bases at J, with 11 bases between. The CDR3 reads CASSLAGAGYTEAFF. For the CDR3, the DNA is TGTGCCAGCAGCTTAGCGGGGGCAGGATACACTGAAGCTTTCTTT.

On this clone itself: The germline gene is not matched at one end of the junction; a read error may be the cause. The chain carries TRBV25-1 and TRBJ2-1; a possible D gene is TRBD2 (5 bases). Germline V gene sequence: CDR1 MGHDK, CDR2 SYGVNS. The CDR3 is 13 amino acids. DNA of the CDR3: TGCGCCACCGGGGATACGAACCTCAATGAGCAGTTCTTC. As protein: CATGDTNLNEQFF.

The rearrangement uses TRBV4-2 and TRBJ2-5; possible D gene TRBD2, 5 bases. The CDR3 sequence is 16 residues long. Germline CDR1 is LGHNA and CDR2 is YNFKEQ. Trimming took off 0 bases at V and 5 bases at J, with 16 bases between the two ends. CDR3 DNA: TGTGCCAGCAGCCAAGATAGAAGCGGTCCGGCCGAGACCCAGTACTTC. It is translated as CASSQDRSGPAETQYF.

This rearrangement joins TRBV5-4 to TRBJ2-1; TRBD1 matches at 7 bases. Trimming at V came to 4 bases and at J to 1 base, leaving 5 bases not matched to a gene. Looked up from germline, CDR1 is SGHNT and CDR2 is YYREEE (reference sequence). CDR3 length: 15 amino acids. For the CDR3, the DNA is TGTGCCAGCAGCAGCACAGGGGATTCCTACAATGAGCAGTTCTTC. It specifies CASSSTGDSYNEQFF.

The rearrangement uses TRBV6-1 and TRBJ1-3; TRBD1 matches 7 bases. Germline CDR1 reads MNHNS; CDR2 reads SASEGT. V shed 4 bases, J shed 0 bases, and the junction held 0 bases outside the gene matches. The CDR3 is 14 residues long. Here the CDR3 reads CASSGQGSGNTIYF. The CDR3 DNA reads TGTGCCAGCAGTGGACAGGGCTCTGGAAACACCATATATTTT.

The chain links TRBV19 to TRBJ2-5; the D is unclear. This CDR3 contains 14 residues. Per germline, CDR1 LNHDA and CDR2 SQIVND (reference sequence). V shed 8 bases and J shed 0 bases, with 13 bases lying between them. The CDR3 DNA follows: TGTGCCAGTGTCAACCCTGGCCACCAAGAGACCCAGTACTTC. Translation: CASVNPGHQETQYF. Full variable domain (rest looked up from reference TRBV19 and TRBJ2-5): DGGITQSPKYLFRKEGQNVTLSCEQNLNHDAMYWYRQDPGQGLRLIYYSQIVNDFQKGDIAEGYSVSREKKESFPLTVTSAQKNPTAFYLCASVNPGHQETQYFGPGTRLLVL.

The chain combines TRBV19 with TRBJ1-5, with D possibly being TRBD1 (6 bases). The V gene lost 0 bases and the J gene lost 4 bases, with 16 bases spanning the gap. This CDR3 contains 17 residues. Germline-derived CDR1 and CDR2 are LNHDA and SQIVND (reference sequence). CDR3 residues: CASSIEAGGNSNQPQHF. The CDR3, as DNA: TGTGCCAGTAGTATAGAAGCGGGGGGCAATTCTAATCAGCCCCAGCATTTT.